One sample yielded the 27 T cell receptor beta chains listed below, sequenced in a study of blood T cell repertoires in COVID-19. TCRdb's table, derived via immunoSEQ multiplex PCR, lists solely in-frame clones and lacks some. The table has around 160,000 clones, about 86% seen once. The sample taken for sequencing was peripheral blood. These receptors all stem from a woman aged 70-85 years with COVID-19, enrolled during active disease.

The chain employs TRBV2 and TRBJ1-2; tentatively, D is TRBD1 (5 bases). Trimming cost V 2 bases and J 7 bases, with 14 bases left between them. CDR1 and CDR2 (germline): SNHLY, FYNNEI. The CDR3 totals 14 residues. CDR3 sequence reads: CASSELGGYAGYTF. The CDR3 DNA follows: TGTGCCAGCAGTGAACTGGGGGGGTACGCTGGCTACACCTTC.

CDR3 residues: CSVARLDTDTQYF. The CDR3 DNA sequence: TGCAGCGTTGCTAGACTAGACACAGATACGCAGTATTTT. The chain has TRBV29-1 and TRBJ2-3, with a possible D match to TRBD2 (6 bases). The V and J ends lost 4 bases and 2 bases respectively, with 10 bases between them. This CDR3 spans 13 amino acids. Germline CDR1 is SQVTM and CDR2 is ANQGSEA.

The CDR3 DNA is TGTGCCAGCAGCTTTTGGGGCGCCGGCACCGGGGAGCTGTTTTTT. This codes for CASSFWGAGTGELFF. This chain uses TRBV5-8 with TRBJ2-2; perhaps TRBD1 as D (5 bases). Germline V gene sequence: CDR1 SGHTS, CDR2 YDEGEE. V was shortened by 2 bases and J by 4 bases, with 12 bases between the two germline ends. The CDR3 is made up of 15 amino acids.

The rearrangement links TRBV10-3 to TRBJ1-3, with D uncertain. V shed 2 bases and J shed 1 base, with 9 bases lying between them. The CDR3 sequence is 15 residues long. In germline, CDR1 is ENHRY, CDR2 SYGVKD. CDR3 DNA: TGTGCCATCAGTGAGGCAGGCCCGTCTGGAAACACCATATATTTT. Residues: CAISEAGPSGNTIYF.

This chain connects TRBV3-1 (or the pseudogene TRBV3-2) to TRBJ1-1; no clear D. V lost 2 bases and J lost 7, with 5 bases in between. The CDR3 runs to 11 residues. Germline CDR1 is LGHDT and CDR2 is YNNKEL (reference sequence). The CDR3 nucleotides read TGTGCCAGCAGCCAAAGAGGTGAAGCTTTCTTT. It is translated as CASSQRGEAFF.

The CDR3 DNA reads as TGTGCCAGCAGCTTAGGCCAACGGGGTTGGGACAATGAGCAGTTCTTC. Its translation: CASSLGQRGWDNEQFF. The rearrangement links TRBV7-9 to TRBJ2-1, with D maybe TRBD2 (5 bases). Germline V lookup: CDR1 SEHNR, CDR2 FQNEAQ (reference sequence). The CDR3 has 16 residues. The V end was cut by 1 base, the J end by 5 bases, with 15 bases between.

The chain is built from TRBV7-2 and TRBJ2-5; 7 bases are shared with TRBD2. V shed 5 bases and J 4 bases; nucleotides not matched to a gene: 4. This CDR3 comprises 13 residues. The germline CDR1 and CDR2 sequences are SGHTA and FQGNSA. The DNA of the CDR3 is TGTGCCAGCAGCCTGGGGAGGGGAGAGACCCAGTACTTC. Amino acid sequence: CASSLGRGETQYF.

The chain carries TRBV6-5 and TRBJ1-5; TRBD1 matches 9 bases. Germline V gene data show CDR1 as MNHEY and CDR2 as SVGAGI. J lost 6 bases, V lost 5 bases, and 5 bases had no gene match. This CDR3 region has 14 residues. This CDR3 reads CASSTRQGGQPQHF. The CDR3 DNA follows: TGTGCCAGCAGTACGCGACAGGGGGGTCAGCCCCAGCATTTT.

This chain connects TRBV5-1 to TRBJ2-1, with TRBD1 as a possible D gene (6 bases). V was cut by 5 bases and J by 9 bases, with 21 bases left in between. Germline V gene lookup returns CDR1 SGHRS and CDR2 YFSETQ. The CDR3 totals 15 residues. CDR3 DNA sequence: TGCGCCAGCAGACTGGGCCACAGGGACCTGGTTGAGCAGTTCTTC. Protein product: CASRLGHRDLVEQFF. Supplemented by reference TRBV5-1 and TRBJ2-1, the full variable domain reads KAGVTQTPRYLIKTRGQQVTLSCSPISGHRSVSWYQQTPGQGLQFLFEYFSETQRNKGNFPGRFSGRQFSNSRSEMNVSTLELGDSALYLCASRLGHRDLVEQFFGPGTRLTVL.

With respect to this clone: As the CDR3 is not closed by the conserved phenylalanine or tryptophan, this likely results from a read error. The DNA is omitted, as the CDR3 cannot be located on it reliably, and the CDR3 follows TCRdb's listing. The rearrangement links TRBV20-1 to TRBJ1-3. Germline lookup yields CDR1 DFQATT and CDR2 SNEGSKA (reference sequence). The CDR3 totals 11 residues, both ends included. This chain's CDR3 is CSAPQGGGFLV.

The chain combines TRBV7-6 with TRBJ2-2; a possible D gene is TRBD2 (6 bases). The CDR3 runs to 15 residues. The V end was cut by 2 bases, the J end by 5 bases, with 12 bases between. Per the germline V gene, CDR1 is SGHVS and CDR2 is FNYEAQ. The CDR3 loop is CASSLQPGRTGELFF. CDR3 in DNA: TGTGCCAGCAGCTTACAACCGGGGAGGACCGGGGAGCTGTTTTTT.

The chain has TRBV5-1 and TRBJ1-4; the D gene is possibly TRBD1 (5 bases). Germline CDR1 reads SGHRS; CDR2 reads YFSETQ. With 4 bases removed from V and 8 bases from J, the gap between germline ends came to 24 bases. The CDR3 runs 17 residues. In nucleotides, the CDR3 is TGCGCCAGCAGCCTGACCCGAAAGGAGGGGTTTAGGGAAAAACTGTTTTTT. Its protein product is CASSLTRKEGFREKLFF.

In nucleotides, the CDR3 is TGTGCCAGCAGGGCTAGCGGGGGATACAATGAGCAGTTCTTC. As protein: CASRASGGYNEQFF. The V and J genes are TRBV6-5 and TRBJ2-1; TRBD2 matches at 10 bases. The CDR3 has 14 residues. V shed 6 bases, J shed 4 bases, and the junction held 3 bases outside the gene matches. Germline values: CDR1 MNHEY, CDR2 SVGAGI.

The CDR3 spells CASSQQTGSDEQYF. The CDR3 nucleotides are TGCGCCAGCAGCCAACAGACAGGGAGTGACGAGCAGTACTTC. The chain recombines TRBV5-1 with TRBJ2-7; 7 bases are a match to TRBD1. Per the germline V gene, CDR1 is SGHRS and CDR2 is YFSETQ. The CDR3 sequence is 14 residues long. The ends lost 4 bases at V and 5 bases at J; junction bases unmatched: 9. Full variable domain (missing parts from reference TRBV5-1 and TRBJ2-7): KAGVTQTPRYLIKTRGQQVTLSCSPISGHRSVSWYQQTPGQGLQFLFEYFSETQRNKGNFPGRFSGRQFSNSRSEMNVSTLELGDSALYLCASSQQTGSDEQYFGPGTRLTVT.

V and J are TRBV2 and TRBJ1-2, with a tentative D call TRBD1 (6 bases). V gave up 2 bases and J gave up 10 bases, with 20 bases separating them. The CDR3 covers 15 residues. The germline CDR1 and CDR2 sequences are SNHLY and FYNNEI. CDR3 sequence: CASSENPLLAGVYTF. In DNA, the CDR3 is TGTGCCAGCAGTGAAAACCCCCTTTTGGCAGGGGTCTACACCTTC.

This chain connects TRBV19 to TRBJ2-1; maybe TRBD1 (5 bases). CDR3 length: 12 amino acids. From germline, CDR1 is LNHDA and CDR2 SQIVND (reference sequence). The V end was cut by 3 bases, the J end by 10 bases, with 10 bases between. The CDR3 DNA sequence: TGTGCCAGTAGTATGGGCAGGGCCGAGCAGTTCTTC. Translated: CASSMGRAEQFF.

The chain uses TRBV6-5 and TRBJ1-6; a possible D gene is TRBD1 (6 bases). The V and J ends lost 7 bases and 13 bases respectively, with 17 bases between them. The CDR3 covers 13 residues. Germline CDR1 is MNHEY and CDR2 is SVGAGI. The CDR3 nucleotides read TGTGCCAGCAAGGGGGACGGAGCGTCGCCCCTCCACTTT. Encoded protein: CASKGDGASPLHF.

Remarks on this clone: One junction end does not reproduce the germline sequence, and a read error may be involved. The genes are TRBV5-4 and TRBJ2-2; 9 bases align to TRBD1. Germline CDR1 SGHNT, CDR2 YYREEE (reference sequence). The CDR3 extends over 15 amino acids. The CDR3 nucleotides are TGTGCCAGCAGCTGGGGACAGGGAGAGCACCGGGGAGCTGTTTTT. Protein: CASSWGQGEHRGAVF.

V gene TRBV3-1 (or the pseudogene TRBV3-2) combines with J gene TRBJ2-3; 7 positions match TRBD2. In germline, CDR1 is LGHDT, CDR2 YNNKEL (reference sequence). There are 14 residues in the CDR3. J gave up 1 base and V 4 bases, and 2 bases lay outside the gene matches. CDR3 sequence: CASSPGGGTDTQYF. The CDR3 DNA is TGTGCCAGCAGCCCGGGGGGTGGCACAGATACGCAGTATTTT.

The chain couples TRBV7-9 to TRBJ1-4; TRBD1 agrees at 7 bases. The germline CDR1 and CDR2 sequences are SEHNR and FQNEAQ (reference sequence). The CDR3 spans 12 residues. The trim removed 7 bases at V and 6 bases at J, leaving 2 bases unmatched. The CDR3 spells CASTGGDEKLFF. The CDR3 bases are TGTGCCAGCACAGGGGGAGATGAAAAACTGTTTTTT.

V usage is TRBV3-1 (or the pseudogene TRBV3-2) and J usage is TRBJ2-3; 13 bases line up with TRBD2. CDR1 LGHDT and CDR2 YNNKEL come from the germline V gene (reference sequence). After removal of 2 bases from V and 4 bases from J, the junction contained 3 bases not matched to a gene. The CDR3 totals 16 residues. CDR3 amino acids: CASSQRTSGGSDTQYF. The CDR3 nucleotides are TGTGCCAGCAGCCAACGGACTAGCGGGGGTTCAGATACGCAGTATTTT.

This clone was detected only a few times. The chain couples TRBV18 to TRBJ2-1, with TRBD1 identical over 7 bases. This CDR3 has 13 residues. In germline, CDR1 is KGHSH, CDR2 LQKENI. V trimming: 3 bases; J trimming: 8 bases; junction bases outside the gene matches: 4. CDR3: CASSPGTEDEQFF. Written as DNA, the CDR3 is TGTGCCAGCTCACCCGGGACAGAGGATGAGCAGTTCTTC. Full variable domain (outside the CDR3, taken from reference TRBV18 and TRBJ2-1): NAGVMQNPRHLVRRRGQEARLRCSPMKGHSHVYWYRQLPEEGLKFMVYLQKENIIDESGMPKERFSAEFPKEGPSILRIQQVVRGDSAAYFCASSPGTEDEQFFGPGTRLTVL.

The chain has TRBV7-2 and TRBJ2-1; maybe TRBD2 (6 bases). This CDR3 contains 15 residues. Germline V lookup: CDR1 SGHTA, CDR2 FQGNSA. V was shortened by 1 base and J by 3 bases, with 10 bases between the two germline ends. The CDR3 reads CASSLVASDYNEQFF. The DNA of the CDR3 is TGTGCCAGCAGCTTAGTCGCTAGCGACTACAATGAGCAGTTCTTC.

CDR3: CASSLRDRTGSPLHF. As DNA, the CDR3 is TGTGCCAGCAGCTTAAGGGACAGGACGGGTTCACCCCTCCACTTT. The rearrangement joins TRBV7-8 to TRBJ1-6, with 8 nucleotides matching TRBD1. Germline values: CDR1 SGHVS, CDR2 FQNEAQ. This CDR3 has 15 amino acids. The V segment lost 2 bases and the J segment 9 bases; nucleotides outside the gene matches: 6.

V is TRBV2 and J is TRBJ1-2, with D uncertain. Between the trimmed V and J ends, which lost 3 bases and 0 bases, there was a span of 5 bases. This CDR3 has 13 residues. The V gene's germline CDR1 is SNHLY and CDR2 FYNNEI. As DNA, the CDR3 is TGTGCCAGCAGTGAGCTAGCTAACTATGGCTACACCTTC. It encodes CASSELANYGYTF.

In nucleotides, the CDR3 is TGTGCCAGCAGCTCGCTAGGGGGCCGGAGCTCCTATAATTCACCCCTCCACTTT. Its protein product is CASSSLGGRSSYNSPLHF. J is TRBJ1-6 and V is TRBV5-4; 7 nucleotides match TRBD1. This CDR3 contains 18 residues. The V and J ends lost 3 bases and 0 bases, in that order; junction bases with no gene match: 9. Germline CDR1 is SGHNT and CDR2 is YYREEE (reference sequence).

The chain is built from TRBV18 and TRBJ1-1; 7 bases agree with TRBD1. Trimming at V came to 6 bases and at J to 0 bases, leaving 10 bases not matched to a gene. Germline values: CDR1 KGHSH, CDR2 LQKENI. The CDR3 spans 16 residues. CDR3 protein: CASSPQGGNLNTEAFF. DNA of the CDR3: TGTGCCAGCTCGCCCCAGGGGGGTAATTTGAACACTGAAGCTTTCTTT.